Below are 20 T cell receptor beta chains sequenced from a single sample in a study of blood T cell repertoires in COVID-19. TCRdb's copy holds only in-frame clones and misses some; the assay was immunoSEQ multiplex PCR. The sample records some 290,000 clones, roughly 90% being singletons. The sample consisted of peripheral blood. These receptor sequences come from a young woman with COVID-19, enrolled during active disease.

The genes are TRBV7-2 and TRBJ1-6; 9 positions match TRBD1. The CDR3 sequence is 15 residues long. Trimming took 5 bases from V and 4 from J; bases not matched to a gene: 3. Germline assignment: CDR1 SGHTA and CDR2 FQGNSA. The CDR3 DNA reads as TGTGCCAGCAGCGAGGGACAGGGTTATAATTCACCCCTCCACTTT. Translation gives CASSEGQGYNSPLHF.

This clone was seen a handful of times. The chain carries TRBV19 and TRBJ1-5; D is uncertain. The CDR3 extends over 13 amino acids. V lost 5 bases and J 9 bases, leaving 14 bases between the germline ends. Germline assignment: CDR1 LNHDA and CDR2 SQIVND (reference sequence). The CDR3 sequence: CASSSQTRGPQHF. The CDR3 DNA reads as TGTGCCAGTAGTTCGCAGACCCGAGGGCCCCAGCATTTT.

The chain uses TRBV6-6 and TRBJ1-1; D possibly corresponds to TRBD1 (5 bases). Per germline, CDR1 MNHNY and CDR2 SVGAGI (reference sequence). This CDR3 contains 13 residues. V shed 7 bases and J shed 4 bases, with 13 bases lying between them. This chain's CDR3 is CASTLEGSTEAFF. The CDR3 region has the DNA TGTGCCAGCACCCTGGAGGGGAGCACTGAAGCTTTCTTT.

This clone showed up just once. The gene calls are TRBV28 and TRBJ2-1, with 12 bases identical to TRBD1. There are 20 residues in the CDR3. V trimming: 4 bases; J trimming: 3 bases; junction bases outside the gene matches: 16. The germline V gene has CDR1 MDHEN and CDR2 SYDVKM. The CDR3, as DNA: TGTGCCAGCAGTTCGCCCCTTCGCGGGACAGGGGGCGCGAACTACAATGAGCAGTTCTTC. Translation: CASSSPLRGTGGANYNEQFF.

Written as DNA, the CDR3 is TGTGCCAGTAGTATGGTGGGGGCAGGGGACACTGAAGCTTTCTTT. This encodes CASSMVGAGDTEAFF. V usage is TRBV19 and J usage is TRBJ1-1, with D possibly matching TRBD1 (6 bases). This CDR3 is 15 amino acids long. Trimming shortened V by 3 bases and J by 3 bases, and 14 bases separated the two germline ends. Per the germline V gene, CDR1 is LNHDA and CDR2 is SQIVND (reference sequence).

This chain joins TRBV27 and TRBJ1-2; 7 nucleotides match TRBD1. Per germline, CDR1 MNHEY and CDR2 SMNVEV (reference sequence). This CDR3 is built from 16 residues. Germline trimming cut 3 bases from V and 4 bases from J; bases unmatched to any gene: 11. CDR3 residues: CASSFYRTGESYGYTF. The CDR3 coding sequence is TGTGCCAGCAGTTTTTACCGTACAGGGGAGAGCTATGGCTACACCTTC.

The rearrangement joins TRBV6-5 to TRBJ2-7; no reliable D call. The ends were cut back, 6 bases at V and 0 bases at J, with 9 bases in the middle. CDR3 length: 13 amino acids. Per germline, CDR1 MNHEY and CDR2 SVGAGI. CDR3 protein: CASRQQASYEQYF. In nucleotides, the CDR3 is TGTGCCAGCAGACAGCAGGCCTCCTACGAGCAGTACTTC.

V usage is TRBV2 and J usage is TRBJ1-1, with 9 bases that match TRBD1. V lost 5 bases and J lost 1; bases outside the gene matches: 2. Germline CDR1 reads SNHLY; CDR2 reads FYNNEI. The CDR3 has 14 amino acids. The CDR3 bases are TGTGCCAGCAGTCAGACAGGGGGGAACACTGAAGCTTTCTTT. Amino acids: CASSQTGGNTEAFF.

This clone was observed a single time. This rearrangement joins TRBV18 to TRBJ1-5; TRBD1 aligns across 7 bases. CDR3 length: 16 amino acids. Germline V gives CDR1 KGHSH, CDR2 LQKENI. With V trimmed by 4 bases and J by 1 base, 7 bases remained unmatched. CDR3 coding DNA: TGTGCCAGCTCACAACAGGGGATCGGGAGCAATCAGCCCCAGCATTTT. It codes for CASSQQGIGSNQPQHF.

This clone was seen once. CDR3 coding DNA: TGTGCCAGCAGGGGACAGGGGCTTAACTATGGCTACACCTTC. As protein: CASRGQGLNYGYTF. The rearrangement uses TRBV27 and TRBJ1-2; 10 bases agree with TRBD1. The CDR3 is made up of 14 amino acids. V lost 6 bases and J lost 1; bases outside the gene matches: 2. CDR1 is MNHEY and CDR2 is SMNVEV in the germline V gene (reference sequence).

CDR3 loop: CASSVTGQGPYEQYF. CDR3 coding DNA: TGTGCCAGCAGCGTTACGGGACAGGGCCCCTACGAGCAGTACTTC. The rearrangement links TRBV9 to TRBJ2-7, with 9 nucleotides matching TRBD1. This CDR3 has 15 residues. V was clipped by 2 bases and J by 2 bases; unmatched bases: 5. Germline loops: CDR1 SGDLS, CDR2 YYNGEE.

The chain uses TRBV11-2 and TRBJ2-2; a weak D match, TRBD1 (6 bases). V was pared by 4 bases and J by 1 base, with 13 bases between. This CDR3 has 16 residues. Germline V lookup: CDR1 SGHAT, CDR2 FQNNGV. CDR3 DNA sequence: TGTGCCAGCAGCTCACCCGGGACACAGAACACCGGGGAGCTGTTTTTT. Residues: CASSSPGTQNTGELFF.

The chain's CDR3 is CASSSGRVWEETQYF. Here the CDR3 DNA reads TGTGCCAGCAGCTCGGGAAGGGTCTGGGAAGAGACCCAGTACTTC. The rearrangement joins TRBV7-8 to TRBJ2-5; D perhaps matches TRBD2 (5 bases). CDR1 is SGHVS, CDR2 FQNEAQ, per germline. The ends were cut back, 4 bases at V and 3 bases at J, with 15 bases in the middle. The CDR3 is 15 amino acids. The complete variable domain, with remaining parts taken from reference TRBV7-8 and TRBJ2-5, reads GAGVSQSPRYKVAKRGQDVALRCDPISGHVSLFWYQQALGQGPEFLTYFQNEAQLDKSGLPSDRFFAERPEGSVSTLKIQRTQQEDSAVYLCASSSGRVWEETQYFGPGTRLLVL.

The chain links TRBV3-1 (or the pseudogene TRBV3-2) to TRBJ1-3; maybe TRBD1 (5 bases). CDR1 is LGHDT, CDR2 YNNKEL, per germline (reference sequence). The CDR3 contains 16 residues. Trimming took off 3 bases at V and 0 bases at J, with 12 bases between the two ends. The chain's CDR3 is CASSQSGGSSGNTIYF. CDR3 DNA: TGTGCCAGCAGCCAGTCGGGGGGAAGCTCTGGAAACACCATATATTTT.

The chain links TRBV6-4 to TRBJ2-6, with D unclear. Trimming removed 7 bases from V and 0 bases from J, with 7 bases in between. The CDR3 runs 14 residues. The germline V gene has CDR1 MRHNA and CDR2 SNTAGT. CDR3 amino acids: CASKRDSGANVLTF. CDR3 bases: TGTGCCAGCAAACGAGACTCTGGGGCCAACGTCCTGACTTTC.

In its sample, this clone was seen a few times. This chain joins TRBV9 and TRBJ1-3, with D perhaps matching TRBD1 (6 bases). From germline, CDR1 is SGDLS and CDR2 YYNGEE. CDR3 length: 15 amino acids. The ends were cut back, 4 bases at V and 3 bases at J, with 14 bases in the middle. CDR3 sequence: CASSPSGAVGNTIYF. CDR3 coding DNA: TGTGCCAGCAGCCCATCAGGGGCAGTTGGAAACACCATATATTTT. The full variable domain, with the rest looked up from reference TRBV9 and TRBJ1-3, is DSGVTQTPKHLITATGQRVTLRCSPRSGDLSVYWYQQSLDQGLQFLIQYYNGEERAKGNILERFSAQQFPDLHSELNLSSLELGDSALYFCASSPSGAVGNTIYFGEGSWLTVV.

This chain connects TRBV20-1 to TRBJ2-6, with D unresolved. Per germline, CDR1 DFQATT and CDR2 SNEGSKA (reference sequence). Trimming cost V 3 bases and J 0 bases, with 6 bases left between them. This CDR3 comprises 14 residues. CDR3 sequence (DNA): TGCAGTGCTAGTCCGGTCTCTGGGGCCAACGTCCTGACTTTC. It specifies CSASPVSGANVLTF.

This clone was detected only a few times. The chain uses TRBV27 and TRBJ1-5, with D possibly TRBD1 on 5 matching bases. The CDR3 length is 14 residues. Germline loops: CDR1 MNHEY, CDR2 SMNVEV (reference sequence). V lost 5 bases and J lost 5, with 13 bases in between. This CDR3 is CASSAQGEDQPQHF. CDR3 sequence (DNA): TGTGCCAGCAGTGCCCAGGGTGAGGATCAGCCCCAGCATTTT.

CDR3 bases: TGTGCCAGCAGTTACTCGGGTTGGCAGGGCGGTTCACCCCTCCACTTT. Its translation is CASSYSGWQGGSPLHF. The genes are TRBV6-5 and TRBJ1-6; a weak D match, TRBD1 (5 bases). V was pared by 0 bases and J by 9 bases, with 15 bases between. The CDR3 has 16 residues. Per the germline V gene, CDR1 is MNHEY and CDR2 is SVGAGI.

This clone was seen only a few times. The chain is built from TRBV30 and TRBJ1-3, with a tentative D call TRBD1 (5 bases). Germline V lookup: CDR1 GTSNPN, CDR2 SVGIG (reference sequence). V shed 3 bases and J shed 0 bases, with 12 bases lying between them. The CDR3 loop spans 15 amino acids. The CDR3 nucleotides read TGTGCCTGGAGGGGGGGACTCCCCTCTGGAAACACCATATATTTT. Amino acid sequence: CAWRGGLPSGNTIYF.